Here is one TCR beta chain with its context. V lost 3 bases and J lost 0, with 12 bases in between. Germline V gene data show CDR1 as DFQATT and CDR2 as SNEGSKA (reference sequence). This CDR3 is 15 amino acids long. TCR beta CDR3 regions were amplified from RNA transcripts. A set of HTBI primers served as the primers for a first-round RT-PCR of the TCR CDR3. TCRdb recomputed calls from the multiplex PCR reads with MiXCR, one row per CDR3 protein. In the table there are approximately 360,000 distinct CDR3 sequences, about a sixth of which are singletons. This sample is drawn from a study of T cells in Graves' hyperthyroidism and ophthalmopathy.

The sequence came from a woman under 30 with Graves' hyperthyroidism that later progressed to Graves' ophthalmopathy. Source material: blood. V gene TRBV20-1 combines with J gene TRBJ2-4; D unresolved. The CDR3 protein is CSASRSARAKNIQYF. The CDR3 bases are TGCAGTGCTAGTCGAAGCGCCCGAGCCAAAAACATTCAGTACTTC.